The present T cell receptor (beta chain) was sequenced within a study of blood T cells in healthy people across ages. Study conclusions and caveats: In these data, TCR beta diversity tracked strongly with naive T cell percentage.

Germline V CDR1 and CDR2: SGHAT, FQNNGV. The CDR3 spans 13 residues. V was pared by 5 bases and J by 5 bases, with 13 bases between. Caucasian, healthy and from Russia, the donors were aged between roughly 6 and 100. Whenever a sample was processed, at least 6 million PBMCs were isolated. Regarding this clonotype: No antigen is known for it. One base away lies a much larger clone, so this may be a sequencing read error.

The authors ran a second PCR of roughly 6 to 12 cycles using a sample-barcoded 5' primer and a J-beta primer mix. TCRdb independently ran MiXCR on the 5' RACE reads; one entry per CDR3 protein. The table lists over 600,000 distinct CDR3 sequences, roughly two fifths of them singletons. Sequences were obtained from blood. This receptor was obtained from a man older than 75 in good health. The chain couples TRBV11-2 to TRBJ2-7, with no clear D. CDR3 bases: TGTGCCAGCAGCCTACTCCATAGGGACGAGCAGTACTTC. Protein product: CASSLLHRDEQYF.